This passage covers 20 T cell receptor beta chains from one sample sequenced in a study of human thymus T cells. It was from resections taken during corrective heart surgery that the thymus tissue came. Sequenced by immunoSEQ multiplex PCR; TCRdb stores in-frame clones only, minus some. The repertoire holds roughly 130,000 clones, 90% to 95% seen once, with 0.02% to 0.03% in the top ten. Sequencing was carried out using thymus tissue. The receptors were gathered from a boy under two years old with a congenital heart defect but otherwise immunologically healthy.

The J gene is TRBJ2-5, the V gene TRBV2, with a possible D match to TRBD1 (7 bases). Per germline, CDR1 SNHLY and CDR2 FYNNEI. Trimming removed 3 bases from V and 4 bases from J, with 24 bases in between. The CDR3 covers 18 residues. CDR3 protein: CASSEGRGLWAGRETQYF. The CDR3 bases are TGTGCCAGCAGTGAGGGTAGGGGGCTTTGGGCGGGGAGAGAGACCCAGTACTTC.

The chain combines TRBV5-1 with TRBJ2-1; TRBD2 agrees at 12 bases. The CDR3 consists of 16 residues. Germline trimming cut 4 bases from V and 2 bases from J; bases unmatched to any gene: 4. Germline V CDR1 and CDR2: SGHRS, YFSETQ. In DNA form, the CDR3 reads TGCGCCAGCAGCCTAGGACTAGCGGGGACCTACAATGAGCAGTTCTTC. Its translation: CASSLGLAGTYNEQFF.

The chain links TRBV4-3 to TRBJ2-5; 7 bases fit TRBD2. V lost 0 bases to trimming and J lost 1 base; unmatched junction nucleotides: 8. CDR1 and CDR2 from the germline V gene are LGHNA and YSLEER. The CDR3 loop spans 17 amino acids. CDR3 sequence (DNA): TGCGCCAGCAGCCAAGATCGCCTGGGGGGGACCCAAGAGACCCAGTACTTC. Its protein product is CASSQDRLGGTQETQYF.

The chain links TRBV27 to TRBJ1-5; the match to TRBD1 covers 8 bases. Germline V gives CDR1 MNHEY, CDR2 SMNVEV (reference sequence). This CDR3 spans 17 amino acids. The V and J ends lost 4 bases and 0 bases, in that order; junction bases with no gene match: 8. The CDR3 region is CASSSTGDPYSNQPQHF. The CDR3 coding sequence is TGTGCCAGCAGTTCGACAGGGGACCCCTATAGCAATCAGCCCCAGCATTTT.

V usage is TRBV5-4 and J usage is TRBJ2-5; D is perhaps TRBD1 or TRBD2 (6 bases each). The V gene lost 1 base and the J gene lost 2 bases, with 12 bases spanning the gap. The CDR3 is made up of 15 amino acids. CDR1 SGHNT and CDR2 YYREEE come from the germline V gene (reference sequence). The chain's CDR3 is CASSLSRGPQETQYF. For the CDR3, the DNA is TGTGCCAGCAGCTTGTCCCGGGGGCCACAAGAGACCCAGTACTTC. Full variable domain (remainder filled in from reference TRBV5-4 and TRBJ2-5): ETGVTQSPTHLIKTRGQQVTLRCSSQSGHNTVSWYQQALGQGPQFIFQYYREEENGRGNFPPRFSGLQFPNYSSELNVNALELDDSALYLCASSLSRGPQETQYFGPGTRLLVL.

The chain combines TRBV4-1 with TRBJ1-1; D is uncertain. Trimming removed 1 base from V and 3 bases from J, with 6 bases in between. The CDR3 is made up of 13 amino acids. Germline CDR1 MGHRA, CDR2 YSYEKL. The CDR3 region is CASSQGAYTEAFF. The CDR3 region has the DNA TGCGCCAGCAGCCAAGGGGCGTACACTGAAGCTTTCTTT.

The chain joins TRBV23-1 to TRBJ2-7, with 12 positions matching TRBD1. TRBV23-1 is known as an ORF, though its function is uncertain. The ends lost 3 bases at V and 3 bases at J; junction bases unmatched: 9. This CDR3 region has 17 residues. CDR3 bases: TGCGCCAGCAGTCAGTGGGACAGGGGGCGCTTGAACTACGAGCAGTACTTC. This codes for CASSQWDRGRLNYEQYF.

The gene calls are TRBV7-9 and TRBJ1-4; 7 positions agree with TRBD1. This CDR3 has 16 residues. The V gene end was trimmed by 4 bases and the J gene end by 7 bases; junction bases not matched to a gene: 12. In germline, CDR1 is SEHNR, CDR2 FQNEAQ (reference sequence). The CDR3 protein is CASSSAVTGMCEKLFF. The CDR3 bases are TGTGCCAGCAGCTCCGCCGTGACAGGGATGTGTGAAAAACTGTTTTTT.

The V gene is TRBV28, the J gene TRBJ1-5; a possible D gene is TRBD1 (5 bases). CDR1 MDHEN and CDR2 SYDVKM come from the germline V gene. Trimming removed 2 bases at V and 1 base at J, with 12 bases between. This CDR3 has 16 residues. CDR3 in amino acids: CASSLGGPRSNQPQHF. CDR3 nucleotide sequence: TGTGCCAGCAGTTTAGGGGGTCCAAGGAGCAATCAGCCCCAGCATTTT.

Concerning this clone itself: Germline is not matched at one junction end, which may reflect a read error. The J gene is TRBJ1-1, the V gene TRBV6-5; D is undetermined. Germline lookup yields CDR1 MNHEY and CDR2 SVGAGI. This CDR3 comprises 9 residues. The CDR3 DNA is TGTGCCAGCAGTGAAGCTCGGAACTTT. Its protein is CASSEARNF.

The chain recombines TRBV11-2 with TRBJ1-2, with TRBD1 identical over 7 bases. Germline V gene sequence: CDR1 SGHAT, CDR2 FQNNGV. This CDR3 contains 14 residues. With V trimmed by 2 bases and J by 1 base, 1 base remained unmatched. The CDR3 coding sequence is TGTGCCAGCAGCTTACAGGGGGATAACTATGGCTACACCTTC. Protein sequence: CASSLQGDNYGYTF.

The chain employs TRBV10-3 and TRBJ2-7; D unresolved. Looked up from germline, CDR1 is ENHRY and CDR2 is SYGVKD. This CDR3 has 13 amino acids. Deletions cut 2 bases from V and 0 bases from J, with 5 bases between. The CDR3 is CAISEANSYEQYF. CDR3 in DNA: TGTGCCATCAGTGAGGCCAACTCCTACGAGCAGTACTTC.

The chain recombines TRBV19 with TRBJ2-1; a possible D gene is TRBD1 (7 bases). Per the germline V gene, CDR1 is LNHDA and CDR2 is SQIVND (reference sequence). This CDR3 contains 14 residues. V was cut by 4 bases and J by 4 bases, with 11 bases left in between. This CDR3 reads CASSRRGQYNEQFF. DNA of the CDR3: TGTGCCAGTAGTAGGCGGGGACAGTACAATGAGCAGTTCTTC.

This chain uses TRBV15 with TRBJ1-5, with D tentatively TRBD1 (6 bases). CDR1 is LNHNV and CDR2 is YYDKDF in the germline V gene (reference sequence). The V gene lost 0 bases and the J gene lost 6 bases, with 18 bases spanning the gap. CDR3 length equals 17 residues. The CDR3 region is CATSRDEQGPYFQPQHF. The DNA for the CDR3 is TGTGCCACCAGCAGAGATGAACAGGGTCCTTATTTTCAGCCCCAGCATTTT.

This clone was seen a single time. The chain is built from TRBV6-5 and TRBJ1-1; maybe TRBD1 (5 bases). Germline V lookup: CDR1 MNHEY, CDR2 SVGAGI. Trimming shortened V by 7 bases and J by 0 bases, and 15 bases separated the two germline ends. The CDR3 is 15 amino acids. For the CDR3, the DNA is TGTGCCAGCACGGGAGGGGCTGAAATGAACACTGAAGCTTTCTTT. This gives the protein CASTGGAEMNTEAFF.

The chain combines TRBV18 with TRBJ1-2; 7 bases agree with TRBD1. The CDR3 has 16 residues. Germline values: CDR1 KGHSH, CDR2 LQKENI. The junction had 6 bases not matched to a gene; V was cut back by 2 bases and J by 0 bases. The CDR3 region is CASSPSGQDPNYGYTF. In nucleotides, the CDR3 is TGTGCCAGCTCACCATCCGGACAGGACCCTAACTATGGCTACACCTTC.

This rearrangement joins TRBV5-6 to TRBJ1-4; tentatively, D is TRBD1 (5 bases). This CDR3 comprises 19 residues. Germline CDR1 reads SGHDT; CDR2 reads YYEEEE. V lost 1 base, J lost 2 bases, and 21 bases lay in between. This CDR3 is CASSLSLRAGKKTNEKLFF. CDR3 bases: TGTGCCAGCAGCTTGTCCCTCCGGGCAGGGAAGAAGACTAATGAAAAACTGTTTTTT.

The V and J genes are TRBV5-1 and TRBJ2-5; the D gene is possibly TRBD1 (6 bases). V was cut by 2 bases and J by 4 bases, with 18 bases left in between. In germline, CDR1 is SGHRS, CDR2 YFSETQ. The length of the CDR3 is 16 residues. This CDR3 reads CASSFPRAGEIETQYF. CDR3 in DNA: TGCGCCAGCAGCTTTCCCAGGGCAGGGGAGATAGAGACCCAGTACTTC.

The rearrangement links TRBV5-3 to TRBJ2-1, with TRBD1 matching 10 bases. TRBV5-3 is assigned to the ORF class and has an uncertain function. V trimming: 5 bases; J trimming: 7 bases; junction bases outside the gene matches: 12. This CDR3 is built from 16 residues. The CDR3 spells CARSHRGDRGGNEQFF. The CDR3 DNA is TGTGCCAGAAGTCACCGTGGGGACAGGGGTGGGAATGAGCAGTTCTTC.

The chain links TRBV6-1 to TRBJ2-7, with D possibly TRBD1 on 6 matching bases. V lost 5 bases and J lost 7, with 18 bases in between. Germline V gene sequence: CDR1 MNHNS, CDR2 SASEGT. This CDR3 comprises 14 residues. CDR3 bases: TGTGCCAGCAGTCCGGGACACCCGGGCGAGGAGCAGTACTTC. Translating gives CASSPGHPGEEQYF.